Shown below are 20 T cell receptor beta chains from a single sample sequenced in a study of tumor and adjacent non-tumor tissue in lung cancer. The library came from three nested PCR rounds adapted from ARM-PCR protocols. TCRdb ran MiXCR on the multiplex PCR reads and lists one entry per CDR3 protein. This sample has about 110,000 distinct CDR3 sequences, with 60% to 70% found just once. This sample's RNA came from whole unsorted tissue. Distant lung tissue was collected more than 3 cm away from the tumor edge. Sample: distant non-tumor lung tissue. Receptors originate from a man aged 55 to 70 with non-small cell lung cancer.

The chain carries TRBV6-5 and TRBJ2-3; D gene unclear. The V gene lost 5 bases and the J gene lost 3 bases, with 12 bases spanning the gap. Germline CDR1 and CDR2: MNHEY and SVGAGI. The CDR3 length is 14 residues. CDR3 protein: CASSPVYETDTQYF. CDR3 in DNA: TGTGCCAGCAGTCCGGTCTATGAAACAGATACGCAGTATTTT.

For this clonotype: A single base separates this from a much larger clone, so it may be a read error. This rearrangement joins TRBV5-1 to TRBJ2-3; the match to TRBD2 covers 9 bases. Per the germline V gene, CDR1 is SGHRS and CDR2 is YFSETQ. The CDR3 extends over 15 amino acids. The CDR3 DNA sequence: TGCGCCAGCAGCTCTAGCGGGGACCCCACAGATAAGCAGTATTTT. This sequence encodes CASSSSGDPTDKQYF.

This clonotype showed up many times. The V gene is TRBV20-1, the J gene TRBJ1-2, with D unclear. Germline V CDR1 and CDR2: DFQATT, SNEGSKA (reference sequence). The length of the CDR3 is 13 residues. With 3 bases removed from V and 0 bases from J, the gap between germline ends came to 8 bases. The CDR3 region has the DNA TGCAGTGCTAGTCAGCCAGCTAACTATGGCTACACCTTC. As protein: CSASQPANYGYTF.

This clonotype was seen at least ten times. This chain connects TRBV20-1 to TRBJ2-1; a weak D match, TRBD2 (6 bases). The V gene lost 4 bases and the J gene lost 10 bases, with 14 bases spanning the gap. The CDR3 length is 12 residues. Per the germline V gene, CDR1 is DFQATT and CDR2 is SNEGSKA (reference sequence). CDR3 in DNA: TGCAGTGCTACTCGGGACTCCGAAGAGCAGTTCTTC. This sequence encodes CSATRDSEEQFF.

This clonotype occurred many times. The junction differs from germline at one of its ends, possibly a read error. V is TRBV5-6 and J is TRBJ2-1; D is ambiguous. The CDR3 is 16 residues long. Looked up from germline, CDR1 is SGHDT and CDR2 is YYEEEE. CDR3: CASSLHPLSSCNEQFF. CDR3 nucleotide sequence: TGTGCCAGCAGCTTGCATCCTTTAAGCTCCTGCAATGAGCAGTTCTTC.

This clonotype has just one count. Given a much more abundant clone one base away, this may be a read error. The chain combines TRBV30 with TRBJ2-5; 7 bases map to TRBD2. This CDR3 has 14 residues. CDR1 is GTSNPN and CDR2 is SVGIG in the germline V gene (reference sequence). CDR3 amino acids: CACSAPGGWETQYF. The CDR3 DNA follows: TGTGCCTGTAGTGCCCCGGGAGGCTGGGAGACCCAGTACTTC.

Regarding this clonotype: Compared with germline, one end of the junction differs, possibly owing to a read error. This chain connects TRBV29-1 to TRBJ2-2; the match to TRBD2 covers 11 bases. The CDR3 length is 16 residues. Germline V CDR1 and CDR2: SQVTM, ANQGSEA. DNA for the CDR3: TGCGGCGTGTACGGGACTAGCGGAACGACGACCGGGGAGCTGTTTTTT. Its translation: CGVYGTSGTTTGELFF.

This clonotype was counted a few times. A clone one base away is much larger, so this may be a read error. The chain joins TRBV12-3 or TRBV12-4 to TRBJ1-4; D not certain. The CDR3 has 12 residues. Trimming cost V 2 bases and J 10 bases, with 8 bases left between them. The CDR3 loop is CASSLSTGKLFF. Here the CDR3 DNA reads TGTGCCAGCAGTTTATCAACCGGAAAACTGTTTTTT.

To note about this clonotype: Relative to the germline gene, one junction end is altered; a read error may explain this. The rearrangement links TRBV4-1 to TRBJ2-2; 9 bases are a match to TRBD2. The CDR3 length is 16 residues. The germline CDR1 and CDR2 sequences are MGHRA and YSYEKL. CDR3: CACSQDERGDTGELFF. CDR3 DNA sequence: TGCGCCTGCAGCCAAGATGAGCGGGGGGACACCGGGGAGCTGTTTTTT.

There are a few counts of this clonotype. One end of the junction fails to match germline, which may point to a read error. In nucleotides, the CDR3 is TGTGCCAGCAGTCCAATAGGACAGGTCAGTCATGAAGCTGTCTTT. Amino acids: CASSPIGQVSHEAVF. The chain couples TRBV12-3 or TRBV12-4 to TRBJ1-1; 7 nucleotides match TRBD1. The CDR3 runs to 15 residues.

About this clonotype: At one end, the junction sequence differs from germline, possibly due to a read error. J is TRBJ1-5 and V is TRBV4-2; TRBD1 agrees at 7 bases. This CDR3 is 15 amino acids long. The germline gives CDR1 LGHNA, CDR2 YNFKEQ. The CDR3 coding sequence is TGTACCAGTAGCGCTAACAGGGGCTTTAATCAGCCCCAGCATTTT. The encoded protein is CTSSANRGFNQPQHF.

Of note for this clonotype: A read error is possible here, since a much larger clone lies one base away. The final CDR3 position lacks the conserved phenylalanine or tryptophan, pointing to a likely read error. This chain uses TRBV18 with TRBJ2-7; TRBD2 might be the D (5 bases). The germline V gene encodes CDR1 KGHSH and CDR2 LQKENI. With 3 bases removed from V and 2 bases from J, the gap between germline ends came to 8 bases. The CDR3 is made up of 13 amino acids. The CDR3: CASSPDGTYEQYI. CDR3 DNA sequence: TGTGCCAGCTCACCGGACGGGACCTACGAGCAGTACATC.

This clonotype was picked up one time. CDR3 loop: CSADKSKYEQYF. Here the CDR3 DNA reads TGCAGCGCGGACAAATCTAAGTACGAGCAGTACTTC. The chain carries TRBV29-1 and TRBJ2-7; tentatively, D is TRBD1 (5 bases). The CDR3 has 12 amino acids. Germline-derived CDR1 and CDR2 are SQVTM and ANQGSEA. V lost 7 bases and J 4 bases, leaving 14 bases between the germline ends.

This clonotype appeared once. This is likely a read error, given that the CDR3 carries no conserved phenylalanine or tryptophan at its end. It is unclear where the CDR3 begins or ends on the DNA, so no DNA is shown, and the CDR3 is as TCRdb lists it. The chain uses TRBV10-3 and TRBJ1-5. The CDR3 has 15 amino acids, counting both end residues. CDR1 and CDR2 from the germline V gene are ENHRY and SYGVKD. This CDR3 reads CAISESVYSNQPQHS.

Details on this clonotype: Germline and junction disagree at one end, which may indicate a read error. V usage is TRBV5-5 and J usage is TRBJ2-7, with unresolved D. This CDR3 has 15 amino acids. The germline V gene has CDR1 SGHKS and CDR2 YYEKEE (reference sequence). The CDR3 DNA is TGTGCCAGCAGTCGTGACCGCGTGGTTCCCTACGAGCAGTATTTC. Translating gives CASSRDRVVPYEQYF.

In the case of this clonotype: A junction end diverges from the germline sequence, so it may reflect a read error. The gene calls are TRBV11-2 and TRBJ2-1, with 9 bases fitting TRBD2. The CDR3 spans 14 residues. Germline assignment: CDR1 SGHAT and CDR2 FQNNGV. The CDR3 bases are TGTGCCAGCAGCCGGACTAGCGTTTACCATGAGCAGTTTTTC. Translated: CASSRTSVYHEQFF.

Comment on this clonotype: At one boundary the junction diverges from the germline segment, which might be a read error. J is TRBJ2-1 and V is TRBV6-2 or TRBV6-3; 11 positions match TRBD1. The CDR3 sequence is 15 residues long. Germline lookup yields CDR1 MNHEY and CDR2 SVGEGT. In DNA, the CDR3 is TGTGCCAGTAGTTTGCCCGGGACAGGGGGAAAAGAGCAGTTCTTC. The encoded protein is CASSLPGTGGKEQFF.

This clonotype has just one count. One end of the junction varies from germline; a read error may be responsible. The chain combines TRBV2 with TRBJ2-7, with D perhaps matching TRBD1 (5 bases). Germline V gene lookup returns CDR1 SNHLY and CDR2 FYNNEI. The length of the CDR3 is 14 residues. The CDR3 loop reads CTSSDQGQSYEQYF. The CDR3 nucleotides read TGTACCAGCAGTGACCAGGGTCAGTCCTACGAGCAGTACTTC.

With respect to this clonotype: The junction departs from germline at one end; a sequencing error may be responsible. This rearrangement joins TRBV5-4 to TRBJ2-5; the match to TRBD2 covers 12 bases. The CDR3 is 17 amino acids. Germline assignment: CDR1 SGHNT and CDR2 YYREEE (reference sequence). The CDR3 nucleotides are TGTGCCAGCAACTTGGACCCTAGCGGGAGGGCCCATGAGACCCAGTACTTC. Translated, it gives CASNLDPSGRAHETQYF.

The J gene is TRBJ2-3, the V gene TRBV11-2; D unclear. CDR1 is SGHAT and CDR2 is FQNNGV in the germline V gene. The germline V and J ends were trimmed by 1 base and 4 bases, with 6 bases remaining between them. This CDR3 has 13 amino acids. As DNA, the CDR3 is TGTGCCAGCAGCTTAGCGGAGCCAGATACGCAGTATTTT. The encoded protein is CASSLAEPDTQYF.